This TCR beta chain was captured by sequencing in a study of regulatory T cells in long-lasting Graves disease (dated by TCRdb to about 2021). In the study overall: Persistent Graves' disease was defined as persistently positive TSH receptor autoantibodies together with antithyroid drug treatment for over 5 years. Peripheral blood TCR sequencing and RNA sequencing compared persistent Graves' disease patients with newly diagnosed Graves' disease patients. The study took place in China and was registered as a clinical trial. TCR sequencing covered about 13 persistent and approximately 20 newly diagnosed Graves' disease patients, around 35 samples in total. On average, persistent Graves' disease patients in the clinical cohort had been on antithyroid drugs for about 10.3 years.

What the work shows at the level of the full study, not this receptor alone: The small sample size was acknowledged by the authors as a limitation that may reduce accuracy. Because the primary lesion, thyroid tissue, could not be accessed, the study looked at peripheral blood alone. Compared with newly diagnosed patients, persistent Graves' disease patients had lower TCR Shannon entropy and fewer highly expanded clones, which suggests clonal expansion. Persistent patients shared more public clonotypes among themselves (2,741) than newly diagnosed patients did (approximately 970). Only the TCR beta chain was sequenced and analyzed. Preferential use of TRBV28, TRBJ1-2 and TRBJ2-5 was observed in persistent disease, whereas TRBV20-1 and TRBJ2-1 were favored in newly diagnosed disease.

About this clonotype: What antigen it recognizes has not been identified. No base-level quality is on record; no much larger clone is a single base apart.

Per the publication, the time point label means: persistent/refractory GD, antithyroid drugs over 5 years with positive TRAb. For both TCR sequencing and RNA sequencing, RNA was extracted from PBMCs in TRIzol. The diagnosis of Graves' disease was made according to American Thyroid Association guidelines. The patients came from an endocrinology department in Xi'an, China. From each patient, nine milliliters of peripheral blood was collected into an EDTA anticoagulant tube. Ficoll Paque Plus density gradient separation was used to isolate PBMCs, and no further T cell sorting was done. An Agilent 2100 Bioanalyzer and agarose gel were used to check RNA quality, while a NanoDrop 2000 measured RNA concentration. The method was multiplex PCR. The sequencer was an Illumina HiSeq 4000. To build TCR beta libraries, CDR3 regions were amplified by Arm-PCR using iRepertoire HTBI primers. Before sequencing, the PCR products went through gel purification. Per the original workflow: Gene usage analysis of CDR3 amino acid clonotypes relied on the 55 to 80 TRBV and 14 TRBJ segments identified across samples. COPE and FqMerger were used to merge the filtered high-quality paired reads into contigs. BLAST was used to align contigs to IMGT TRBV, TRBD and TRBJ reference genes, and CDR3 was defined according to IMGT. Any clonotype with a frequency above 0.1% was counted as a highly expanded clone. Shannon entropy was used to measure repertoire diversity, and the Gini coefficient was used to measure V-J evenness. Public clonotypes were defined as clonotypes shared by more than one individual. TCRdb ran its own pipeline on the public reads, namely fastp trimming at Q25 and MiXCR clone calling, and kept in-frame beta chains. Rows are combined by CDR3 protein, so each entry shows the most common genes and DNA. What appears here as the V and J calls and clone size reflects TCRdb's work, not the paper's. The sample has under 500,000 distinct CDR3 sequences on record, under 25% of them singletons. The ten biggest clones cover roughly 20% of the sample.

The CDR3 runs 19 amino acids, cysteine and phenylalanine included. Kept here is only the CDR3 DNA, which spans 57 bases and is read in frame from base 1. From the germline V gene, CDR1 is SGHAT and CDR2 is FQNNGV. After removal of 1 base from V and 3 bases from J, the junction retains 10 bases not matched to a gene. This sequence originates from a female donor with Graves disease. The rearranged chain carries TRBV11-2 and TRBJ2-5, and 14 bases in between align with TRBD2. This sample comprised peripheral blood mononuclear cells (PBMCs), obtained when the disease was refractory, from a patient treated with antithyroid drugs. The CDR3 protein: CASSLVGRGTSGSKETQYF. The bases are TGTGCCAGCAGCTTAGTGGGAAGAGGGACTAGCGGGAGTAAAGAGACCCAGTACTTC. The variable domain in full, with residues beyond the CDR3 obtained from the reference TRBV11-2 and TRBJ2-5 genes, is EAGVAQSPRYKIIEKRQSVAFWCNPISGHATLYWYQQILGQGPKLLIQFQNNGVVDDSQLPKDRFSAERLKGVDSTLKIQPAKLEDSAVYLCASSLVGRGTSGSKETQYFGPGTRLLVL.